This TCR beta chain was sequenced for a study of blood T cell repertoires in COVID-19. This table comes from immunoSEQ multiplex PCR, and its TCRdb copy is limited to in-frame clones, with some not included. The data show a few hundred thousand clones, approximately 83% seen once. Trimming pared 4 bases from V and 5 bases from J, leaving 13 bases between. CDR1 and CDR2 (germline): SQVTM, ANQGSEA. The CDR3 is 13 amino acids. Cohort 3 donors were reported recovered after two negative PCRs, clearance, or symptom resolution. The chain has TRBV29-1 and TRBJ2-3; D is uncertain. The source of this sequence is a woman aged 50 to 60 who had recovered from COVID-19. What was sequenced was PBMCs or T cells enriched from blood (not recorded which). The CDR3 region is CSVGRSLQDTQYF. The CDR3 region has the DNA TGCAGCGTTGGCCGTAGTCTCCAAGATACGCAGTATTTT.